This T cell receptor beta chain was found in a study of human T cells and chemical hapten exposure. Study conclusions and caveats: Counts of TCRs above 1 in 1000 frequency stayed unchanged with DPC sensitization. Positively correlated with patch test score were the counts of PT1 expanded TCRs.

Trimming pared 1 base from V and 1 base from J, leaving 16 bases between. The CDR3 sequence is 18 residues long. CDR1 SGHTA and CDR2 FQGNSA come from the germline V gene. To note about this clonotype: No antigen is known for it.

The study used a library that attached unique molecular identifiers to individual cDNA molecules. TCRdb reanalysed the RACE reads using MiXCR and keeps one entry per CDR3 protein. The table has 300,000 to 450,000 distinct CDR3 sequences, 5.5% seen once. This sample's time point: pre-sensitization, week 0. Regarding treatment: therapeutic diphenylcyclopropenone sensitization with weekly scalp DPC. The TCR was taken from a young woman with alopecia areata. Some clones in this sample may be carry-over from other donors' samples. V gene TRBV7-2 combines with J gene TRBJ2-2; either TRBD1 or TRBD2 may fit D (6 bases each). Sample: whole blood, taken in connection with sensitization to the hapten diphenylcyclopropenone (DPC). CDR3 amino acids: CASSLEGPRGRNTGELFF. In DNA, the CDR3 is TGTGCCAGCAGCTTAGAGGGGCCACGGGGGCGGAACACCGGGGAGCTGTTTTTT.